This is a list of T cell receptor beta chains from one sample in a study of vaccination and CD4 T cells after COVID-19. These receptors have no identified antigens. TCRdb re-called the PCR reads with MiXCR, one entry per CDR3 protein. The table includes about 24,000 distinct CDR3 sequences, roughly 41% detected once. The source material was CD4+ T cells from blood, cultured in vitro, sampled about 7 months after SARS-CoV-2 vaccination. These receptors were taken from a human donor who had recovered from COVID-19. The conserved cysteine and the conserved F or W are not part of the CDR3 here. Size tells how often a clone was seen (once, few, many) or the class of an expanded clone, and some rows leave it out.

CDR3: SATTKYEQY; V: TRBV20-1; size: NA; J: TRBJ2-7
CDR3: ASTSDGMTYGYT; V: TRBV19; size: NA; J: TRBJ1-2
CDR3: ASSPTPSSYNEQF; V: TRBV7-2; size: NA; J: TRBJ2-1
CDR3: SARPARTGELF; V: TRBV20-1; size: NA; J: TRBJ2-2
CDR3: ASRPPFPTYEQY; V: TRBV2; size: NA; J: TRBJ2-7
CDR3: ASSVPDWTPRLGYT; V: TRBV6-1; size: NA; J: TRBJ1-2
CDR3: ASFGQVPYEQY; V: TRBV28; size: NA; J: TRBJ2-7
CDR3: ASSLVTGVGETQY; V: TRBV7-9; size: NA; J: TRBJ2-5
CDR3: SASARSIYNEQF; V: TRBV20-1; size: NA; J: TRBJ2-1
CDR3: ASSAPRGMQRNQPQH; V: TRBV28; size: few; J: TRBJ1-5
CDR3: ASSFGSAKNIQY; V: TRBV28; size: NA; J: TRBJ2-4
CDR3: ASSPGSGRVLTQY; V: TRBV7-3; size: NA; J: TRBJ2-5
CDR3: AIRTDRGASYEQY; V: TRBV10-3; size: few; J: TRBJ2-7
CDR3: SAREIRRGLSYEQY; V: TRBV20-1; size: NA; J: TRBJ2-7
CDR3: ASSFRGLAGNQETQY; V: TRBV7-9; size: NA; J: TRBJ2-5
CDR3: ASSLSRWTSGITQY; V: TRBV28; size: NA; J: TRBJ2-3
CDR3: AISESGGRTEAF; V: TRBV10-3; size: NA; J: TRBJ1-1
CDR3: ASTNDRGPYEQY; V: TRBV2; size: few; J: TRBJ2-7
CDR3: SAGTGGDETDTQY; V: TRBV20-1; size: NA; J: TRBJ2-3
CDR3: ASSFGLAGAGNEQF; V: TRBV5-1; size: few; J: TRBJ2-1
CDR3: SARGAGAPGNSRFDEQY; V: TRBV20-1; size: NA; J: TRBJ2-7
CDR3: ASSLGTRGIKGNQPQH; V: TRBV7-9; size: NA; J: TRBJ1-5
CDR3: ASSFPGRETQY; V: TRBV7-9; size: NA; J: TRBJ2-5
CDR3: ASSLGSGGYT; V: TRBV28; size: few; J: TRBJ1-2
CDR3: ASSSRIAGGSSYEQY; V: TRBV21-1; size: NA; J: TRBJ2-7
CDR3: ASSSTRNTDTQY; V: TRBV5-1; size: NA; J: TRBJ2-3
CDR3: ASSRTVGYT; V: TRBV28; size: NA; J: TRBJ1-2
CDR3: ASSFRLAGYQETQY; V: TRBV5-6; size: NA; J: TRBJ2-5
CDR3: AISGERGSHTDTQY; V: TRBV10-3; size: NA; J: TRBJ2-3
CDR3: SAPNLRATYEQY; V: TRBV20-1; size: NA; J: TRBJ2-7
CDR3: ASSRQGIWSYNEQF; V: TRBV28; size: NA; J: TRBJ2-1
CDR3: ATTGSQDTQY; V: TRBV10-3; size: NA; J: TRBJ2-3
CDR3: ASSRAGTVYGYT; V: TRBV7-8; size: NA; J: TRBJ1-2
CDR3: ASSHARPVNYGYT; V: TRBV4-3; size: NA; J: TRBJ1-2
CDR3: ASSSPGTDTQY; V: TRBV28; size: NA; J: TRBJ2-3
CDR3: ASSPRQHYGYT; V: TRBV6-1; size: NA; J: TRBJ1-2
CDR3: ASSHRIAGVPDTQY; V: TRBV6-1; size: NA; J: TRBJ2-3
CDR3: ATSRGTGDYEQY; V: TRBV15; size: NA; J: TRBJ2-7